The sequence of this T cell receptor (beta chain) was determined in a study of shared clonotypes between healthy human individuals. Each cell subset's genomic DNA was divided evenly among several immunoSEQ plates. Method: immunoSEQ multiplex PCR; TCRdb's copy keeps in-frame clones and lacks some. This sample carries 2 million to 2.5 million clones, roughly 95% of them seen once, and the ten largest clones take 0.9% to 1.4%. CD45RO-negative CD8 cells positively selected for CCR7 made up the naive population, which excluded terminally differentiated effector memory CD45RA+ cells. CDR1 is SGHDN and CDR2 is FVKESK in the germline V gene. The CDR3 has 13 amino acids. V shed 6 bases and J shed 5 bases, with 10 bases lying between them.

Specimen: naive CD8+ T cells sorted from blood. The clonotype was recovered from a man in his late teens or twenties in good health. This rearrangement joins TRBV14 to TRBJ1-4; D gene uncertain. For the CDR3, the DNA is TGTGCCAGCAGAGCCCGGCAGAATGAAAAACTGTTTTTT. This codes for CASRARQNEKLFF.